One and the same sample provided the 26 T cell receptor beta chains below, sequenced in a study of blood T cells in healthy people across ages. The use of a sample-barcoded 5' primer and a J-beta primer mix characterized a second PCR of roughly 7 to 11 cycles. TCRdb used MiXCR to reprocess the 5' RACE reads, holding one entry per CDR3 protein. The sample shows about 1 million distinct CDR3 sequences, under 55% of them seen only once. The source material was blood. These receptors were obtained from a woman aged 60-70 years in good health.

Comments on this clonotype: A junction end diverges from the germline sequence, so it may reflect a read error. This rearrangement joins TRBV12-3 or TRBV12-4 to TRBJ1-2; no clear D gene. The CDR3 has 11 amino acids. The chain's CDR3 is CVSSLGRTGTF. The CDR3 nucleotides are TGTGTCAGCAGTTTAGGGAGGACGGGCACCTTC.

The chain joins TRBV27 to TRBJ1-1; perhaps TRBD1 as D (6 bases). The CDR3 has 14 amino acids. V lost 5 bases and J 0 bases, leaving 10 bases between the germline ends. Germline CDR1 and CDR2: MNHEY and SMNVEV (reference sequence). CDR3 amino acids: CASSVGTMNTEAFF. CDR3 nucleotides: TGTGCCAGCAGTGTCGGGACAATGAACACTGAAGCTTTCTTT.

A few counts support this clonotype. The chain carries TRBV20-1 and TRBJ2-1; 14 bases line up with TRBD2. The V segment lost 6 bases and the J segment 1 base; nucleotides outside the gene matches: 8. This CDR3 comprises 17 residues. The germline V gene encodes CDR1 DFQATT and CDR2 SNEGSKA (reference sequence). The CDR3 DNA reads as TGCAGTGCAAACCCGGGACTAGCGGGAGAATCCTACAATGAGCAGTTCTTC. Amino acids: CSANPGLAGESYNEQFF.

This chain's CDR3 is CASREVGNQPQHF. The CDR3 DNA is TGTGCCAGCAGGGAGGTAGGCAATCAGCCCCAGCATTTT. This chain connects TRBV6-2 or TRBV6-3 to TRBJ1-5, with unresolved D. Trimming cost V 6 bases and J 2 bases, with 8 bases left between them. Germline V lookup: CDR1 MNHEY, CDR2 SVGEGT. The CDR3 length is 13 residues.

A word on this clonotype: It may be a read error: a sequence one base away is much more abundant. The V call is TRBV3-1, the J call TRBJ2-5; D assignment may be TRBD1 or TRBD2 (5 bases each). CDR1 is LGHDT, CDR2 YNNKEL, per germline (reference sequence). Deletions cut 2 bases from V and 11 bases from J, with 21 bases between. This CDR3 is built from 15 residues. CDR3 in amino acids: CASSQRGVSSNEQYF. CDR3 coding DNA: TGTGCCAGCAGCCAAAGAGGGGTTAGCAGCAATGAGCAGTACTTC.

This clonotype was counted a few times. The rearrangement joins TRBV6-5 to TRBJ1-4, with no clear D. From germline, CDR1 is MNHEY and CDR2 SVGAGI. The CDR3 is 15 residues long. Trimming cost V 1 base and J 8 bases, with 14 bases left between them. In DNA, the CDR3 is TGTGCCAGCAGTTACTACGAGAGTACTAGCGAAAAACTGTTTTTT. It is translated as CASSYYESTSEKLFF.

This clonotype occurred a few times. V is TRBV5-1 and J is TRBJ2-3, with D unclear. CDR3 length: 14 amino acids. The V gene lost 6 bases and the J gene lost 4 bases, with 15 bases spanning the gap. Germline-derived CDR1 and CDR2 are SGHRS and YFSETQ. The CDR3 region is CASNPDPLADTQYF. The CDR3 DNA sequence: TGCGCCAGCAACCCTGACCCGTTGGCAGATACGCAGTATTTT. Together with reference TRBV5-1 and TRBJ2-3, the CDR3 gives the full variable domain: KAGVTQTPRYLIKTRGQQVTLSCSPISGHRSVSWYQQTPGQGLQFLFEYFSETQRNKGNFPGRFSGRQFSNSRSEMNVSTLELGDSALYLCASNPDPLADTQYFGPGTRLTVL.

The rearrangement uses TRBV6-1 and TRBJ1-2; weak D call: TRBD1 (6 bases). The CDR3 length is 16 residues. Trimming shortened V by 1 base and J by 4 bases, and 16 bases separated the two germline ends. From germline, CDR1 is MNHNS and CDR2 SASEGT. CDR3 DNA: TGTGCCAGCAGTGAAGAGGCGACAGGAGTCGCCTATGGCTACACCTTC. Its translation is CASSEEATGVAYGYTF.

The rearrangement uses TRBV15 and TRBJ2-7; tentatively, D is TRBD2 (5 bases). V lost 4 bases, J lost 0 bases, and 10 bases lay in between. The CDR3 has 14 residues. Germline V CDR1 and CDR2: LNHNV, YYDKDF (reference sequence). The CDR3 spells CATSIGSGSYEQYF. In DNA form, the CDR3 reads TGTGCCACCAGCATAGGGAGCGGCTCCTACGAGCAGTACTTC.

This chain uses TRBV2 with TRBJ2-5, with 13 bases identical to TRBD2. Gene TRBJ2-7 matches the end of the DNA better, so the J call may be wrong. The CDR3 consists of 15 residues. Germline CDR1 SNHLY, CDR2 FYNNEI. The CDR3 sequence is CASIRTSGSLGEQYF. The CDR3 region has the DNA TGTGCCAGCATCCGGACTAGCGGGAGTCTGGGCGAGCAGTACTTC.

The J gene is TRBJ1-1, the V gene TRBV12-3 or TRBV12-4, with D uncertain. Trimming shortened V by 6 bases and J by 5 bases, and 13 bases separated the two germline ends. The CDR3 spans 13 residues. In nucleotides, the CDR3 is TGTGCCAGCAGCCTCGCCATGGGGACTGAAGCTTTCTTT. Encoded protein: CASSLAMGTEAFF.

This chain connects TRBV13 to TRBJ2-7; no clear D. Germline CDR1 and CDR2: PRHDT and FYEKMQ (reference sequence). Trimming removed 5 bases at V and 2 bases at J, with 10 bases between. The length of the CDR3 is 13 residues. CDR3 sequence reads: CASSIRPTYEQYF. CDR3 DNA sequence: TGTGCCAGCAGCATAAGACCTACCTACGAGCAGTACTTC.

This clonotype was picked up a small number of times. This chain uses TRBV7-2 with TRBJ1-2; the match to TRBD1 covers 9 bases. CDR1 SGHTA and CDR2 FQGNSA come from the germline V gene. The trim removed 6 bases at V and 3 bases at J, leaving 8 bases unmatched. The CDR3 is 15 residues long. The CDR3 is CASRSNRGLDYGYTF. The CDR3 DNA sequence: TGTGCCAGCAGATCTAACAGGGGGCTGGACTATGGCTACACCTTC.

The sample holds a few counts of this clonotype. CDR3 in DNA: TGCGCCAGCAGCTTAACAGGGACTAACGAGCAGTACTTC. It encodes CASSLTGTNEQYF. This chain uses TRBV5-1 with TRBJ2-7, with D possibly being TRBD2 (7 bases). The ends were cut back, 2 bases at V and 5 bases at J, with 11 bases in the middle. This CDR3 has 13 amino acids. The germline CDR1 and CDR2 sequences are SGHRS and YFSETQ.

The rearrangement joins TRBV27 to TRBJ1-4, with D possibly TRBD1 on 6 matching bases. The germline V gene encodes CDR1 MNHEY and CDR2 SMNVEV (reference sequence). V was clipped by 0 bases and J by 5 bases, with 13 bases between them. This CDR3 region has 16 residues. This CDR3 reads CASSLSGTRTNEKLFF. CDR3 sequence (DNA): TGTGCCAGCAGTTTATCGGGGACAAGGACAAATGAAAAACTGTTTTTT. The full variable domain, in which reference TRBV27 and TRBJ1-4 provide the parts outside the CDR3, is EAQVTQNPRYLITVTGKKLTVTCSQNMNHEYMSWYRQDPGLGLRQIYYSMNVEVTDKGDVPEGYKVSRKEKRNFPLILESPSPNQTSLYFCASSLSGTRTNEKLFFGSGTQLSVL.

This chain uses TRBV20-1 with TRBJ2-1; perhaps D is TRBD1 or TRBD2 (6 bases each). The V end was cut by 0 bases, the J end by 6 bases, with 21 bases between. The CDR3 totals 17 residues. Germline values: CDR1 DFQATT, CDR2 SNEGSKA (reference sequence). As DNA, the CDR3 is TGCAGTGCTAGAGATCGGGGGCCGCAAGGGGGTCTCAATGAGCAGTTCTTC. Its protein is CSARDRGPQGGLNEQFF.

The chain couples TRBV6-1 to TRBJ2-5; no reliable D call. CDR3 length: 12 residues. Germline-derived CDR1 and CDR2 are MNHNS and SASEGT. The V gene lost 11 bases and the J gene lost 0 bases, with 10 bases spanning the gap. CDR3 sequence: CAAGPHQETQYF. CDR3 DNA: TGTGCCGCCGGACCCCACCAAGAGACCCAGTACTTC.

This chain joins TRBV20-1 and TRBJ2-3, with 9 nucleotides matching TRBD2. Per the germline V gene, CDR1 is DFQATT and CDR2 is SNEGSKA (reference sequence). With 0 bases clipped from V and 5 bases from J, the junction kept 12 bases outside the gene matches. CDR3 length equals 17 residues. The CDR3 bases are TGCAGTGCTAGAGAGACGCTGAGGCGGGAGGGCCAAGATACGCAGTATTTT. Residues: CSARETLRREGQDTQYF.

This chain connects TRBV6-2 or TRBV6-3 to TRBJ2-7; 7 bases are a match to TRBD2. There are 16 residues in the CDR3. CDR1 and CDR2 (germline): MNHEY, SVGEGT. J lost 2 bases, V lost 5 bases, and 12 bases had no gene match. CDR3 sequence: CASSLFSSGLTYEQYF. CDR3 in DNA: TGTGCCAGCAGTCTTTTTTCTAGCGGCCTGACCTACGAGCAGTACTTC.

This chain connects TRBV20-1 to TRBJ1-2; 7 bases fit TRBD1. In germline, CDR1 is DFQATT, CDR2 SNEGSKA (reference sequence). Trimming at V came to 2 bases and at J to 7 bases, leaving 10 bases not matched to a gene. CDR3 size: 14 residues. The DNA of the CDR3 is TGCAGTGCTAGACCGCCAGACAGGGAGTTTGGCTACACCTTC. This translates into CSARPPDREFGYTF.

This clonotype was counted a few times. The chain uses TRBV28 and TRBJ1-1; D not resolved. V was pared by 1 base and J by 7 bases, with 7 bases between. Per germline, CDR1 MDHEN and CDR2 SYDVKM. The CDR3 has 12 amino acids. CDR3 residues: CASSLLVSEAFF. For the CDR3, the DNA is TGTGCCAGCAGTTTATTAGTCAGTGAAGCTTTCTTT.

The chain links TRBV28 to TRBJ1-4; D gene unclear. This CDR3 spans 17 amino acids. V was pared by 1 base and J by 2 bases, with 14 bases between. Germline lookup yields CDR1 MDHEN and CDR2 SYDVKM. This CDR3 is CASSLFRAPVTNEKLFF. The CDR3 DNA reads as TGTGCCAGCAGTTTATTCCGGGCCCCGGTTACTAATGAAAAACTGTTTTTT.

Comment on this clonotype: One end of the junction is discordant with germline, which a read error may explain. This CDR3 reads CASSDSNLNTEAFF. CDR3 DNA: TGTGCCAGCAGTGACTCGAACCTAAACACTGAAGCTTTCTTT. The chain employs TRBV6-5 and TRBJ1-1; D gene ambiguous. Germline CDR1 and CDR2: MNHEY and SVGAGI. The CDR3 consists of 14 residues.

This clonotype was recorded a few times. V gene TRBV6-1 combines with J gene TRBJ2-7, with 7 bases that match TRBD2. V dropped 4 bases and J dropped 7; count of bases not matched to a gene: 10. Looked up from germline, CDR1 is MNHNS and CDR2 is SASEGT. This CDR3 comprises 14 residues. The CDR3 is CASSAKRDYTEQYF. In DNA form, the CDR3 reads TGTGCCAGCAGTGCTAAGCGGGACTACACGGAGCAGTACTTC.

V gene TRBV12-3 or TRBV12-4 combines with J gene TRBJ2-4; D gene uncertain. The CDR3 has 13 amino acids. V dropped 7 bases and J dropped 13 bases, with 20 bases sitting between them. The CDR3 loop reads CASTDPYTNEQYF. The CDR3 region has the DNA TGTGCCAGCACCGACCCTTATACTAATGAGCAGTACTTC.

The gene calls are TRBV14 and TRBJ2-5, with D perhaps matching TRBD1 (8 bases). CDR1 is SGHDN, CDR2 FVKESK, per germline. Trimming removed 5 bases at V and 4 bases at J, with 14 bases between. This CDR3 is 14 amino acids long. CDR3: CASSRQGRGETQYF. CDR3 coding DNA: TGTGCCAGCAGCAGACAGGGGAGGGGAGAGACCCAGTACTTC. Full variable domain (missing parts from reference TRBV14 and TRBJ2-5): EAGVTQFPSHSVIEKGQTVTLRCDPISGHDNLYWYRRVMGKEIKFLLHFVKESKQDESGMPNNRFLAERTGGTYSTLKVQPAELEDSGVYFCASSRQGRGETQYFGPGTRLLVL.